This T cell receptor beta chain stems from a study of T cell repertoires in cytomegalovirus infection. Study summary: As its CMV epitopes, the study selected recently identified HLA-C-restricted and well-studied HLA-B-restricted targets. Public TCR beta signatures provided an indication of both CMV infection and a matching HLA type.

The study, taken as a whole, reports: CMV-specific TCR beta clonotypes restricted by HLA-C were the ones dominating the ex vivo response.

This clonotype was detected a few times. No antigen is known for it. Using its own MiXCR run on the reads, TCRdb lists one record per CDR3 protein. The sample gives about 280,000 distinct CDR3 sequences, under 25% of which show up once; roughly 19% is in the top ten. The sample was cultured PBMCs, taken from culture after CMV antigen stimulation. This TCR came from a human donor in good health (CMV status not recorded). Some clones in this sample may be carry-over from other donors' samples.

The CDR3 bases are TGCAGTGCTAGAGGATGGGAACTAGCGGGAGACTTGTTCGGGACAGATACGCAGTATTTT. Translated: CSARGWELAGDLFGTDTQYF. The chain has TRBV20-1 and TRBJ2-3; 11 bases map to TRBD2. The junction had 18 bases not matched to a gene; V was cut back by 1 base and J by 3 bases. CDR1 DFQATT and CDR2 SNEGSKA come from the germline V gene (reference sequence). The length of the CDR3 is 20 residues.